Following are 11 T cell receptor beta chains from one sample sequenced in a study of T cells in Graves' hyperthyroidism and ophthalmopathy. From RNA transcripts, TCR beta CDR3 regions were amplified. An initial round of RT-PCR targeting the TCR CDR3 relied on the HTBI primer set. TCRdb re-called the multiplex PCR reads with MiXCR, one entry per CDR3 protein. Of around 800,000 distinct CDR3 sequences in the sample, 38% are singletons; the top ten hold around 9.3%. Material: blood. The source of these receptors is a young man with Graves' hyperthyroidism.

V and J are TRBV5-1 and TRBJ1-5, with 10 bases fitting TRBD1. V was pared by 4 bases and J by 6 bases, with 10 bases of the junction left unmatched. The CDR3 contains 16 residues. CDR1 and CDR2 (germline): SGHRS, YFSETQ. The CDR3 reads CASSQGGDRGFQPQHF. CDR3 nucleotide sequence: TGCGCCAGCAGCCAAGGAGGGGACAGGGGTTTTCAGCCCCAGCATTTT.

The V gene is TRBV6-2 or TRBV6-3, the J gene TRBJ1-2; TRBD1 matches at 8 bases. Trimming cost V 2 bases and J 6 bases; bases outside gene matches: 8. The CDR3 sequence is 15 residues long. Germline V gene sequence: CDR1 MNHEY, CDR2 SVGEGT. The CDR3 DNA reads TGTGCCAGCAGTTACCTTAAACAGGGGGATAATGGCTACACCTTC. As protein: CASSYLKQGDNGYTF.

This clonotype turned up a few times. The CDR3 sequence: CASSPFTGVLSGNTIYF. CDR3 nucleotide sequence: TGCGCCAGCAGCCCCTTTACTGGGGTTCTCTCTGGAAACACCATATATTTT. V is TRBV5-1 and J is TRBJ1-3; D remains unclear. The CDR3 has 17 residues. V lost 4 bases, J lost 0 bases, and 17 bases lay in between. The germline V gene encodes CDR1 SGHRS and CDR2 YFSETQ.

This clonotype was picked up a small number of times. The chain employs TRBV13 and TRBJ1-1, with D perhaps TRBD1 (5 bases). Germline V lookup: CDR1 PRHDT, CDR2 FYEKMQ (reference sequence). V gave up 5 bases and J gave up 5 bases, with 12 bases separating them. CDR3 size: 13 residues. In DNA, the CDR3 is TGTGCCAGCAGCCTCAGGGATGGGACTGAAGCTTTCTTT. The encoded protein is CASSLRDGTEAFF.

The chain couples TRBV9 to TRBJ1-2; a possible D gene is TRBD1 (6 bases). Germline V gene lookup returns CDR1 SGDLS and CDR2 YYNGEE. CDR3 size: 15 residues. Trimming pared 5 bases from V and 5 bases from J, leaving 19 bases between. CDR3 bases: TGTGCCAGCAGTTTAGAAGGGGGGCGGCAGTATGGCTACACCTTC. Translated, it gives CASSLEGGRQYGYTF.

To note about this clonotype: Germline and junction disagree at one end, which may indicate a read error. The rearrangement links TRBV29-1 to TRBJ1-3, with no clear D. CDR3 length: 13 amino acids. Per the germline V gene, CDR1 is SQVTM and CDR2 is ANQGSEA. In nucleotides, the CDR3 is TGCAGCGTTTTAAACCCTCGTGGCCCCACCCTTCATTTT. Residues: CSVLNPRGPTLHF.

V and J are TRBV29-1 and TRBJ2-2; D possibly matches TRBD1 or TRBD2 (6 bases each). With 4 bases removed from V and 4 bases from J, the gap between germline ends came to 13 bases. The CDR3 contains 14 residues. CDR1 and CDR2 (germline): SQVTM, ANQGSEA. For the CDR3, the DNA is TGCAGCGTTGGGGGGGCTACCTCCACCGGGGAGCTGTTTTTT. Translating gives CSVGGATSTGELFF.

This clonotype has at least ten counts. J is TRBJ1-6 and V is TRBV19, with D uncertain. This CDR3 is built from 12 residues. V shed 6 bases and J shed 7 bases, with 7 bases lying between them. Germline assignment: CDR1 LNHDA and CDR2 SQIVND (reference sequence). The CDR3, as DNA: TGTGCCAGTAGCCTTTGGAATTCACCCCTCCACTTT. Translated: CASSLWNSPLHF. The variable domain in full, completed from reference TRBV19 and TRBJ1-6, reads DGGITQSPKYLFRKEGQNVTLSCEQNLNHDAMYWYRQDPGQGLRLIYYSQIVNDFQKGDIAEGYSVSREKKESFPLTVTSAQKNPTAFYLCASSLWNSPLHFGNGTRLTVT.

The J gene is TRBJ2-7, the V gene TRBV29-1; D is possibly TRBD2 (6 bases). The germline V gene has CDR1 SQVTM and CDR2 ANQGSEA. The CDR3 sequence is 13 residues long. V dropped 8 bases and J dropped 0 bases, with 14 bases sitting between them. The CDR3 bases are TGCAGCCCGCAAGCGGGTAGCTCCTACGAGCAGTACTTC. Amino acid sequence: CSPQAGSSYEQYF.

This clonotype was observed a few times. The gene calls are TRBV12-3 or TRBV12-4 and TRBJ2-5; 8 nucleotides agree with TRBD1. The CDR3 has 15 residues. With 4 bases clipped from V and 5 bases from J, the junction kept 9 bases outside the gene matches. This CDR3 is CASSSQQGVEETQYF. CDR3 in DNA: TGTGCCAGCAGTTCTCAACAGGGGGTTGAGGAGACCCAGTACTTC.

The J gene is TRBJ1-5, the V gene TRBV25-1; D remains ambiguous. The CDR3 has 13 residues. Trimming removed 4 bases at V and 5 bases at J, with 9 bases between. The germline V gene encodes CDR1 MGHDK and CDR2 SYGVNS. The CDR3 reads CASSAWEYQPQHF. As DNA, the CDR3 is TGTGCCAGCAGTGCCTGGGAGTATCAGCCCCAGCATTTT.